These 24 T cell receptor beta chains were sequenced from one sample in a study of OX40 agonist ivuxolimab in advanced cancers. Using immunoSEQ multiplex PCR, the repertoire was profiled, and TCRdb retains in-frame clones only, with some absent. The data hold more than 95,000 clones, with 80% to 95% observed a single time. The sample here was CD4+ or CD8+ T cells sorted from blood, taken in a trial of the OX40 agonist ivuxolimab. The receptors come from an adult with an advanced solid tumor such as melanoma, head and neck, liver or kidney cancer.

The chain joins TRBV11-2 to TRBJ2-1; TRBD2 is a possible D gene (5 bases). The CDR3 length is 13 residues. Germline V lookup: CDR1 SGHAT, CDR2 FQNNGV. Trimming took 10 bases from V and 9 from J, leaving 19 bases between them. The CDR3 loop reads CANALELESEQFF. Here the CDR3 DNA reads TGTGCCAACGCCCTAGAACTAGAGAGTGAGCAGTTCTTC.

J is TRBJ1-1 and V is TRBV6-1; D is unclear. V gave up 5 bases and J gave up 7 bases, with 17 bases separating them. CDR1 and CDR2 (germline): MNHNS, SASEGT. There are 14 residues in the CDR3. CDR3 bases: TGTGCCAGCAGTCCCTTTGGGTCCCGGATTGAAGCTTTCTTT. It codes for CASSPFGSRIEAFF.

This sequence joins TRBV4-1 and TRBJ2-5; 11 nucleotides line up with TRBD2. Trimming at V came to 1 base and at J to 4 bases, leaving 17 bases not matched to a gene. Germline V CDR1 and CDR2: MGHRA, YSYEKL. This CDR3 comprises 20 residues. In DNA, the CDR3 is TGCGCCAGCAGCCAAGGTGGACTAGCGGGTAGACGGGGGTTGAGAGAGACCCAGTACTTC. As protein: CASSQGGLAGRRGLRETQYF.

CDR3 in DNA: TGTGCCAGCAGTTTGACGACAGGGGGCCCAGAGACCCAGTACTTC. Amino acids: CASSLTTGGPETQYF. The chain recombines TRBV27 with TRBJ2-5, with 10 bases fitting TRBD1. Germline lookup yields CDR1 MNHEY and CDR2 SMNVEV (reference sequence). V trimming: 3 bases; J trimming: 4 bases; junction bases outside the gene matches: 5. The CDR3 runs 15 residues.

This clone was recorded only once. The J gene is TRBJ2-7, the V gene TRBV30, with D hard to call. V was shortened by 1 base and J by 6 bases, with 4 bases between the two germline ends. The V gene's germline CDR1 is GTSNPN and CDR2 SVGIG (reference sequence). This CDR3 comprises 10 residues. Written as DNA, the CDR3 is TGTGCCTGGAGTGGGGTCGAGCAGTACTTC. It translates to CAWSGVEQYF.

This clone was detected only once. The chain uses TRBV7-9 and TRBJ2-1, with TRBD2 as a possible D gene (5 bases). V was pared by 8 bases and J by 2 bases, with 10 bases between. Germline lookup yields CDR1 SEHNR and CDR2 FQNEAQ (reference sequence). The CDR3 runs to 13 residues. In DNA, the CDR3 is TGTGCCAGCGGTCGGAGGACCTACAATGAGCAGTTCTTC. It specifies CASGRRTYNEQFF.

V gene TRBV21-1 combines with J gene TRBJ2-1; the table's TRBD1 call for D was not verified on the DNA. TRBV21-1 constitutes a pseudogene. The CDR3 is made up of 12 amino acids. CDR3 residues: CASSRTGIEQFF. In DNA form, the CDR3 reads TGTGCCAGCAGCCGCACAGGGATTGAGCAGTTCTTC.

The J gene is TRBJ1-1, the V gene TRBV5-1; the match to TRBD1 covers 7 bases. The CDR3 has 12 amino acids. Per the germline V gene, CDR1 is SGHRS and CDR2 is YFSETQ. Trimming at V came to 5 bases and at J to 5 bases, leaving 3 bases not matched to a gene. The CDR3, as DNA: TGCGCCAGCAGTCGGGACAGAACTGAAGCTTTCTTT. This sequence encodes CASSRDRTEAFF.

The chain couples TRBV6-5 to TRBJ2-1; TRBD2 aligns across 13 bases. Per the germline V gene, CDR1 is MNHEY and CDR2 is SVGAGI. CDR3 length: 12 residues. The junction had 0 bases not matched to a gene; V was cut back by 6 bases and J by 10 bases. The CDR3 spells CASRLAGGEQFF. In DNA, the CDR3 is TGTGCCAGCAGACTAGCGGGAGGGGAGCAGTTCTTC.

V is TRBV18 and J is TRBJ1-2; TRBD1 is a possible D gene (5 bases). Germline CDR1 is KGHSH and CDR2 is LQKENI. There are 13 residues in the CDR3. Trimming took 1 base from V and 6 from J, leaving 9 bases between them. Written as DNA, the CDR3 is TGTGCCAGCTCACCACGGGGCACGGATGGCTACACCTTC. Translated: CASSPRGTDGYTF.

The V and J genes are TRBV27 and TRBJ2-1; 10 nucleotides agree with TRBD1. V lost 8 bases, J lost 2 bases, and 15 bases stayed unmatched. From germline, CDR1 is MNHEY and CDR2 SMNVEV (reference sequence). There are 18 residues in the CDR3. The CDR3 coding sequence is TGTGCCAGCGGGACCGGGACAGGGGTCCCGATAGCCTACAATGAGCAGTTCTTC. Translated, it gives CASGTGTGVPIAYNEQFF.

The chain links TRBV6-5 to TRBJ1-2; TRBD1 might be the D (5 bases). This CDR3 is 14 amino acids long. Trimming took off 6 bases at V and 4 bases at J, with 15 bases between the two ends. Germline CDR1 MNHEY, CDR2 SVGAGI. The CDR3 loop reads CASRDKGLSYGYTF. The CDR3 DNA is TGTGCCAGCAGAGACAAGGGGCTTAGCTATGGCTACACCTTC.

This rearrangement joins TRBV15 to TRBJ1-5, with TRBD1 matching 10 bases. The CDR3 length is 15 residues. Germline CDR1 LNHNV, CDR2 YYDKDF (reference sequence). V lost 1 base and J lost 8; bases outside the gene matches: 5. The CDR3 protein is CATSRVTGTGEPQHF. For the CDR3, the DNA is TGTGCCACCAGCAGAGTCACCGGGACAGGGGAGCCCCAGCATTTT.

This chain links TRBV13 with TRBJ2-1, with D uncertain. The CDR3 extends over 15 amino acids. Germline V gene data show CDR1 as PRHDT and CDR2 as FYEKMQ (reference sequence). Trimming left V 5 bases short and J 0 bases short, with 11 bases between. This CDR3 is CASSAELNSYNEQFF. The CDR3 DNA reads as TGTGCCAGCAGCGCCGAGCTGAACTCCTACAATGAGCAGTTCTTC. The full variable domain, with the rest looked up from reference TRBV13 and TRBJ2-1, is AAGVIQSPRHLIKEKRETATLKCYPIPRHDTVYWYQQGPGQDPQFLISFYEKMQSDKGSIPDRFSAQQFSDYHSELNMSSLELGDSALYFCASSAELNSYNEQFFGPGTRLTVL.

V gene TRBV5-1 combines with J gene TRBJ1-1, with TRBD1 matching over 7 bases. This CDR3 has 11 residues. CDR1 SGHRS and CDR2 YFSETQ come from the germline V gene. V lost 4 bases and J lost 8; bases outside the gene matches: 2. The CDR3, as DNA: TGCGCCAGCAGCCTGGACAGGGAAGCTTTCTTT. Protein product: CASSLDREAFF.

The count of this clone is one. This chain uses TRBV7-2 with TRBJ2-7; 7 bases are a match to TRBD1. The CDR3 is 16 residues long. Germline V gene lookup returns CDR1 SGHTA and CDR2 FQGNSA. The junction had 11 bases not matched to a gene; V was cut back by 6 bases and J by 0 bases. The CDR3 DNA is TGTGCCAGCAGTTTTTACCGGGACAGAGCCTCCTACGAGCAGTACTTC. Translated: CASSFYRDRASYEQYF.

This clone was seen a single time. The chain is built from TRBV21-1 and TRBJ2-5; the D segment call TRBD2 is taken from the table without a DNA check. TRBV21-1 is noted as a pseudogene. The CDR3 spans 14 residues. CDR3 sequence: CASSKVVDQETQYF. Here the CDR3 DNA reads TGTGCCAGCAGCAAAGTGGTAGACCAAGAGACCCAGTACTTC.

CDR3 amino acids: CASSLGEGNTIYF. DNA for the CDR3: TGTGCCAGCAGCTTGGGGGAGGGTAACACCATATATTTT. The V call is TRBV5-4, the J call TRBJ1-3; D not resolved. Trimming shortened V by 0 bases and J by 7 bases, and 8 bases separated the two germline ends. CDR1 and CDR2 (germline): SGHNT, YYREEE (reference sequence). The CDR3 has 13 amino acids.

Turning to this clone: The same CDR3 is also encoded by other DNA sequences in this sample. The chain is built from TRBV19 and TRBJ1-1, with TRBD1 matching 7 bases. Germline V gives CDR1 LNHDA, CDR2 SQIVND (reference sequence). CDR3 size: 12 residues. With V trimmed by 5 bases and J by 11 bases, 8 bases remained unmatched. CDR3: CASSLAGGRAFF. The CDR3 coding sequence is TGTGCCAGTAGTCTCGCAGGGGGTCGTGCTTTCTTT.

CDR3: CASSSDRVQETQYF. CDR3 coding DNA: TGTGCCAGCAGCTCCGACAGGGTCCAAGAGACCCAGTACTTC. V and J are TRBV11-2 and TRBJ2-5; 7 bases agree with TRBD1. Germline V gene lookup returns CDR1 SGHAT and CDR2 FQNNGV. The CDR3 consists of 14 residues. The V and J ends lost 4 bases and 1 base, in that order; junction bases with no gene match: 3.

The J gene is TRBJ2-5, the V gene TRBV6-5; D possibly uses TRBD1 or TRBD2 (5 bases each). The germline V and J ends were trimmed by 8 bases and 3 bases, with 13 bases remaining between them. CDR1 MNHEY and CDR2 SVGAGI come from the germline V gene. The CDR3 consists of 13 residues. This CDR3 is CASCLRGKETQYF. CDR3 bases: TGTGCCAGCTGCCTTCGGGGCAAAGAGACCCAGTACTTC.

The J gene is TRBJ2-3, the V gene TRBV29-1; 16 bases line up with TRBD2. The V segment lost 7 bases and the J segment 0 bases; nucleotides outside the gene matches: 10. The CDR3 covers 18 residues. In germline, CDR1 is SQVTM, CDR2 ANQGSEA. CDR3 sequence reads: CSGGGLAGGVSSTDTQYF. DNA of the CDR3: TGCAGCGGCGGGGGACTAGCGGGAGGGGTCTCTAGCACAGATACGCAGTATTTT.

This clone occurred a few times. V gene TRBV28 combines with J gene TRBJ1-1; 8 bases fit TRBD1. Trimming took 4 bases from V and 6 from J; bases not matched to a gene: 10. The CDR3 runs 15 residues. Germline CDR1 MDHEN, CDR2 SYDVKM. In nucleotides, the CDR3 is TGTGCCAGCAGTTCCCGGACAGGGTTAAACGCTGAAGCTTTCTTT. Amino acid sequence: CASSSRTGLNAEAFF.

CDR3: CASSPGTNRETQYF. The CDR3, as DNA: TGCGCCAGCAGCCCCGGGACTAACCGGGAGACCCAGTACTTC. The J gene is TRBJ2-5, the V gene TRBV5-1, with 7 bases fitting TRBD2. Germline assignment: CDR1 SGHRS and CDR2 YFSETQ. The CDR3 runs 14 residues. After removal of 4 bases from V and 5 bases from J, the junction contained 8 bases not matched to a gene.